Listed here are 8 T cell receptor beta chains from one sample, sequenced in a study of glioma-infiltrating T cells after dendritic cell vaccination. Time point in this sample: after dendritic cell vaccination, including at tumor progression/relapse. Profiling relied on immunoSEQ multiplex PCR, and the TCRdb table lists in-frame clones only, not all of them. The table lists 72,000 or so clones, around nine tenths of them singletons, with 2% to 2.5% in the top ten. The sequenced sample was blood, obtained after dendritic cell vaccination. These receptors were obtained from a human donor with glioblastoma.

This rearrangement joins TRBV19 to TRBJ2-1, with TRBD2 matching over 14 bases. The CDR3 covers 16 residues. The germline V gene has CDR1 LNHDA and CDR2 SQIVND (reference sequence). Trimming at V came to 5 bases and at J to 9 bases, leaving 9 bases not matched to a gene. CDR3 nucleotide sequence: TGTGCCAGTAGTGTGGGACTAGCGGGAGTTTTGGCTGAGCAGTTCTTC. Translation: CASSVGLAGVLAEQFF.

The chain carries TRBV5-1 and TRBJ2-3; 10 bases are a match to TRBD1. CDR3 length: 16 amino acids. After removal of 4 bases from V and 0 bases from J, the junction contained 5 bases not matched to a gene. Germline CDR1 SGHRS, CDR2 YFSETQ. This CDR3 is CASSPGTGASTDTQYF. CDR3 DNA: TGCGCCAGCAGCCCTGGGACAGGGGCTAGCACAGATACGCAGTATTTT.

For the CDR3, the DNA is TGTGCCAGCAGCCTAGGCATGGGCTCCGAGACCCAGTACTTC. Protein product: CASSLGMGSETQYF. The chain combines TRBV7-8 with TRBJ2-5; no clear D. Germline V gives CDR1 SGHVS, CDR2 FQNEAQ. The germline V and J ends were trimmed by 5 bases and 5 bases, with 15 bases remaining between them. The CDR3 sequence is 14 residues long.

The genes are TRBV27 and TRBJ2-1; 8 bases match TRBD2. The CDR3 contains 18 residues. CDR1 and CDR2 (germline): MNHEY, SMNVEV (reference sequence). V lost 5 bases, J lost 4 bases, and 16 bases stayed unmatched. The CDR3 DNA is TGTGCCAGCAGTCTCCGGCGTCTAGCGGGTGTTGGGTACAATGAGCAGTTCTTC. Translating it yields CASSLRRLAGVGYNEQFF.

The V call is TRBV9, the J call TRBJ2-1; 7 bases fit TRBD1. Per the germline V gene, CDR1 is SGDLS and CDR2 is YYNGEE. This CDR3 has 14 residues. The J segment lost 0 bases and the V segment lost 5 bases, leaving 2 bases of the junction unmatched. CDR3 in amino acids: CASRRDSSYNEQFF. The CDR3, as DNA: TGTGCCAGCAGACGGGACAGCTCCTACAATGAGCAGTTCTTC.

This clone came up a few times. The gene calls are TRBV4-1 and TRBJ1-3; maybe TRBD1 (6 bases). The CDR3 sequence is 15 residues long. Trimming stripped 3 bases from V and 0 bases from J, with 9 bases between. Germline lookup yields CDR1 MGHRA and CDR2 YSYEKL. The CDR3 reads CASSHPTGSGNTIYF. For the CDR3, the DNA is TGCGCCAGCAGCCACCCGACAGGCTCTGGAAACACCATATATTTT.

V and J are TRBV5-1 and TRBJ1-2; no clear D gene. The CDR3 is 15 amino acids. Germline V gene sequence: CDR1 SGHRS, CDR2 YFSETQ. V lost 4 bases and J 4 bases, leaving 17 bases between the germline ends. CDR3 DNA: TGCGCCAGCAGCCCGGCGGGTGCGAGAGCCTATGGCTACACCTTC. This translates into CASSPAGARAYGYTF. Based on the CDR3 plus reference TRBV5-1 and TRBJ1-2, the full variable domain is KAGVTQTPRYLIKTRGQQVTLSCSPISGHRSVSWYQQTPGQGLQFLFEYFSETQRNKGNFPGRFSGRQFSNSRSEMNVSTLELGDSALYLCASSPAGARAYGYTFGSGTRLTVV.

The chain links TRBV25-1 to TRBJ1-1; the match to TRBD1 covers 7 bases. CDR1 and CDR2 (germline): MGHDK, SYGVNS. This CDR3 is built from 15 residues. The V segment lost 5 bases and the J segment 1 base; nucleotides outside the gene matches: 7. CDR3 residues: CASSSRQGPNTEAFF. The CDR3 nucleotides read TGTGCCAGCAGTTCCCGACAGGGACCGAACACTGAAGCTTTCTTT.